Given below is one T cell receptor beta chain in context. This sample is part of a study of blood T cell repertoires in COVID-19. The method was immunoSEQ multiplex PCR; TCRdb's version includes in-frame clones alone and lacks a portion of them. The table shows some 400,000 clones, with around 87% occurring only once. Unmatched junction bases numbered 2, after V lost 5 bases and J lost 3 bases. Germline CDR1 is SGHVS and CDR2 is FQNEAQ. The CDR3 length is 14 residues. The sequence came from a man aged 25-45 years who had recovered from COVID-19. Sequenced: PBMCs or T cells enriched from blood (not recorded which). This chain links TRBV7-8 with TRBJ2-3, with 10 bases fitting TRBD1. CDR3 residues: CASSVDRGTDTQYF. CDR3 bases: TGTGCCAGCAGCGTGGACAGGGGGACAGATACGCAGTATTTT. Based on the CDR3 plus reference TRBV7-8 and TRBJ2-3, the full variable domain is GAGVSQSPRYKVAKRGQDVALRCDPISGHVSLFWYQQALGQGPEFLTYFQNEAQLDKSGLPSDRFFAERPEGSVSTLKIQRTQQEDSAVYLCASSVDRGTDTQYFGPGTRLTVL.